The 27 T cell receptor beta chains given below trace back to one sample, sequenced in a study of blood T cell repertoires in COVID-19. Only in-frame clones appear in the TCRdb table, and some are missing; sequencing was by immunoSEQ multiplex PCR. The sample has 130,000 to 150,000 clones, around 84% seen once. The sequenced material came from PBMCs or T cells enriched from blood (not recorded which). These TCRs come from a woman aged 45-65 years who had been exposed to COVID-19.

The V call is TRBV6-5, the J call TRBJ2-3, with 9 bases lining up with TRBD2. CDR1 is MNHEY and CDR2 is SVGAGI in the germline V gene. Trimming took 1 base from V and 8 from J; bases not matched to a gene: 7. This CDR3 has 15 amino acids. CDR3 in amino acids: CASSYFSPTSGTQYF. DNA of the CDR3: TGTGCCAGCAGTTACTTCTCACCGACTAGCGGTACGCAGTATTTT.

The chain has TRBV18 and TRBJ2-1; 9 bases line up with TRBD1. Per the germline V gene, CDR1 is KGHSH and CDR2 is LQKENI. There are 15 residues in the CDR3. The trim removed 0 bases at V and 4 bases at J, leaving 1 base unmatched. CDR3: CASSPPDRGYNEQFF. The CDR3 coding sequence is TGTGCCAGCTCACCACCGGACAGGGGTTACAATGAGCAGTTCTTC.

CDR3 nucleotides: TGTGCCAGCAGCCCGACAGGGCTCCGAGCTTTCTTT. It codes for CASSPTGLRAFF. The chain is built from TRBV7-2 and TRBJ1-1, with 7 nucleotides matching TRBD1. V dropped 5 bases and J dropped 10; count of bases not matched to a gene: 7. Per the germline V gene, CDR1 is SGHTA and CDR2 is FQGNSA. The CDR3 is 12 amino acids. The entire variable domain, with the rest obtained from reference TRBV7-2 and TRBJ1-1, is as follows: GAGVSQSPSNKVTEKGKDVELRCDPISGHTALYWYRQSLGQGLEFLIYFQGNSAPDKSGLPSDRFSAERTGGSVSTLTIQRTQQEDSAVYLCASSPTGLRAFFGQGTRLTVV.

This chain links TRBV4-3 with TRBJ1-2, with D possibly being TRBD1 (6 bases). With 0 bases removed from V and 6 bases from J, the gap between germline ends came to 20 bases. The CDR3 contains 17 residues. In germline, CDR1 is LGHNA, CDR2 YSLEER. CDR3 DNA: TGCGCCAGCAGCCAAGATCTGGGAGGGGGAATCGTCGATGGCTACACCTTC. It is translated as CASSQDLGGGIVDGYTF.

V is TRBV7-7 and J is TRBJ2-3; 7 nucleotides match TRBD1. V lost 4 bases and J lost 0; bases outside the gene matches: 7. Looked up from germline, CDR1 is SSHAT and CDR2 is FNYEAQ (reference sequence). The CDR3 consists of 16 residues. DNA of the CDR3: TGTGCCAGCAGCTCCGGGGACAGATCAAGCACAGATACGCAGTATTTT. Translation: CASSSGDRSSTDTQYF.

The chain joins TRBV2 to TRBJ2-6; D perhaps matches TRBD1 (5 bases). CDR1 SNHLY and CDR2 FYNNEI come from the germline V gene. The CDR3 length is 16 residues. The ends were cut back, 7 bases at V and 0 bases at J, with 13 bases in the middle. The CDR3 sequence: CASMGRANSGANVLTF. CDR3 coding DNA: TGTGCCAGCATGGGCAGGGCGAACTCTGGGGCCAACGTCCTGACTTTC.

The V and J genes are TRBV4-3 and TRBJ1-4; 12 nucleotides line up with TRBD1. The germline CDR1 and CDR2 sequences are LGHNA and YSLEER. CDR3 length equals 18 residues. V dropped 4 bases and J dropped 1; count of bases not matched to a gene: 7. This CDR3 reads CASSLQWDRGLTNEKLFF. The CDR3 coding sequence is TGCGCCAGCAGCCTCCAGTGGGACAGGGGGCTAACTAATGAAAAACTGTTTTTT.

In this sample, this clone turned up a few times. The chain uses TRBV7-9 and TRBJ1-1, with 7 bases matching TRBD1. There are 15 residues in the CDR3. Losses at the gene ends were 1 base for V and 5 bases for J; bases not matched to a gene: 7. Germline-derived CDR1 and CDR2 are SEHNR and FQNEAQ (reference sequence). The CDR3 reads CASSLGVGRGTEAFF. The CDR3 coding sequence is TGTGCCAGCAGCTTAGGGGTCGGCAGGGGGACTGAAGCTTTCTTT.

The chain couples TRBV2 to TRBJ2-3; 8 bases align to TRBD1. CDR1 and CDR2 from the germline V gene are SNHLY and FYNNEI. The junction had 2 bases not matched to a gene; V was cut back by 5 bases and J by 1 base. The CDR3 is 14 residues long. The CDR3 sequence is CASSSDRGTDTQYF. The CDR3 region has the DNA TGTGCCAGCAGTTCGGACAGGGGCACAGATACGCAGTATTTT.

This sequence joins TRBV20-1 and TRBJ1-6; D is uncertain. Germline CDR1 reads DFQATT; CDR2 reads SNEGSKA (reference sequence). Trimming removed 6 bases at V and 8 bases at J, with 8 bases between. CDR3 length equals 11 residues. CDR3 sequence (DNA): TGCAGTGCCAAAGCTGATTCACCCCTCCACTTT. As protein: CSAKADSPLHF.

The chain uses TRBV11-2 and TRBJ2-7, with 7 bases that match TRBD1. Germline V gene data show CDR1 as SGHAT and CDR2 as FQNNGV. Losses at the gene ends were 4 bases for V and 6 bases for J; bases not matched to a gene: 18. This CDR3 is built from 17 residues. The CDR3 DNA is TGTGCCAGCAGCTCTAGCCGCTGGACTCGCTGGGACAGCGAGCAGTACTTC. This translates into CASSSSRWTRWDSEQYF.

The J gene is TRBJ2-1, the V gene TRBV10-3; 12 positions agree with TRBD2. The CDR3 runs to 15 residues. V lost 4 bases, J lost 9 bases, and 7 bases stayed unmatched. Per the germline V gene, CDR1 is ENHRY and CDR2 is SYGVKD. CDR3 DNA: TGTGCCATCAGTGGTCCTAGCGGGGGGGTTAGTGAGCAGTTCTTC. It specifies CAISGPSGGVSEQFF.

The chain is built from TRBV5-4 and TRBJ1-2, with D perhaps TRBD1 (6 bases). The V end was cut by 4 bases, the J end by 6 bases, with 16 bases between. CDR3 length: 14 amino acids. Per germline, CDR1 SGHNT and CDR2 YYREEE (reference sequence). CDR3 sequence reads: CASSGLGQSDGYTF. CDR3 nucleotide sequence: TGTGCCAGCAGCGGTCTTGGACAGTCAGATGGCTACACCTTC.

The chain links TRBV7-2 to TRBJ1-5; 9 bases align to TRBD1. Germline CDR1 reads SGHTA; CDR2 reads FQGNSA. The CDR3 has 16 amino acids. The trim removed 1 base at V and 7 bases at J, leaving 8 bases unmatched. CDR3 DNA sequence: TGTGCCAGCAGCTTAGTTCCGGGACAGGGTAGGCAGCCCCAGCATTTT. Translation gives CASSLVPGQGRQPQHF.

The chain has TRBV9 and TRBJ1-2; a weak D match, TRBD1 (6 bases). The CDR3 is made up of 15 amino acids. The V end lost 0 bases, the J end lost 4 bases, and 13 bases lay between the germline ends. Germline lookup yields CDR1 SGDLS and CDR2 YYNGEE. The CDR3 nucleotides read TGTGCCAGCAGCGTAGAGGGTTCAGGGGTCTATGGCTACACCTTC. Amino acids: CASSVEGSGVYGYTF.

V gene TRBV6-6 combines with J gene TRBJ1-2; 11 positions match TRBD1. The CDR3 is 20 residues long. CDR1 and CDR2 (germline): MNHNY, SVGAGI (reference sequence). The junction had 22 bases not matched to a gene; V was cut back by 6 bases and J by 4 bases. CDR3 amino acids: CASSPDRGRGFTGTVYGYTF. The CDR3 region has the DNA TGTGCCAGCAGCCCGGACAGGGGGCGAGGGTTTACAGGAACGGTCTATGGCTACACCTTC.

This clone was observed a single time. The chain carries TRBV30 and TRBJ2-7; TRBD1 aligns across 10 bases. CDR1 GTSNPN and CDR2 SVGIG come from the germline V gene (reference sequence). Trimming cost V 3 bases and J 3 bases; bases outside gene matches: 5. The CDR3 is made up of 14 amino acids. The CDR3 here is CAWRARDRGYEQYF. The DNA for the CDR3 is TGTGCCTGGAGGGCCCGGGACAGGGGCTACGAGCAGTACTTC.

The chain has TRBV7-8 and TRBJ1-1; maybe TRBD1 (6 bases). The CDR3 has 12 residues. The germline V gene encodes CDR1 SGHVS and CDR2 FQNEAQ. The V end was cut by 4 bases, the J end by 7 bases, with 10 bases between. CDR3 coding DNA: TGTGCCAGCAGCTCCGGGACATTTGAAGCTTTCTTT. Its translation is CASSSGTFEAFF.

The rearrangement uses TRBV11-1 and TRBJ2-2, with D possibly being TRBD1 (6 bases). The germline V and J ends were trimmed by 1 base and 3 bases, with 9 bases remaining between them. The CDR3 is 15 amino acids. Germline lookup yields CDR1 SGHAT and CDR2 FQDESV (reference sequence). The chain's CDR3 is CASSLVQGHTGELFF. Written as DNA, the CDR3 is TGTGCCAGCAGCTTAGTACAGGGTCACACCGGGGAGCTGTTTTTT.

The rearrangement joins TRBV19 to TRBJ2-1; tentatively, D is TRBD2 (6 bases). Germline CDR1 is LNHDA and CDR2 is SQIVND (reference sequence). The CDR3 contains 14 residues. Trimming removed 5 bases from V and 5 bases from J, with 13 bases in between. CDR3 residues: CASSSTGVHNEQFF. CDR3 in DNA: TGTGCCAGTAGTTCGACGGGAGTTCACAATGAGCAGTTCTTC. Full variable domain (rest looked up from reference TRBV19 and TRBJ2-1): DGGITQSPKYLFRKEGQNVTLSCEQNLNHDAMYWYRQDPGQGLRLIYYSQIVNDFQKGDIAEGYSVSREKKESFPLTVTSAQKNPTAFYLCASSSTGVHNEQFFGPGTRLTVL.

The chain recombines TRBV18 with TRBJ2-2; D not resolved. V gave up 0 bases and J gave up 1 base, with 6 bases separating them. The CDR3 consists of 15 residues. CDR1 is KGHSH and CDR2 is LQKENI in the germline V gene. In DNA form, the CDR3 reads TGTGCCAGCTCACCACCGTTATGGAACACCGGGGAGCTGTTTTTT. It translates to CASSPPLWNTGELFF.

The chain recombines TRBV6-1 with TRBJ2-7; 7 bases agree with TRBD1. V shed 1 base, J shed 2 bases, and the junction held 11 bases outside the gene matches. The CDR3 is 17 residues long. The germline gives CDR1 MNHNS, CDR2 SASEGT. CDR3 DNA: TGTGCCAGCAGTGAAGGAAGACTCCGGGACAGCGCCTACGAGCAGTACTTC. Residues: CASSEGRLRDSAYEQYF.

The chain is built from TRBV29-1 and TRBJ1-1; 7 bases fit TRBD1. The CDR3 is 13 amino acids. Germline CDR1 reads SQVTM; CDR2 reads ANQGSEA. V dropped 3 bases and J dropped 5; count of bases not matched to a gene: 6. The CDR3 spells CSVEEAGGTEAFF. CDR3 nucleotide sequence: TGCAGCGTTGAGGAGGCAGGGGGTACTGAAGCTTTCTTT. Based on the CDR3 plus reference TRBV29-1 and TRBJ1-1, the full variable domain is SAVISQKPSRDICQRGTSLTIQCQVDSQVTMMFWYRQQPGQSLTLIATANQGSEATYESGFVIDKFPISRPNLTFSTLTVSNMSPEDSSIYLCSVEEAGGTEAFFGQGTRLTVV.

Of note for this clone: A junction end diverges from the germline sequence, so it may reflect a read error. V usage is TRBV11-2 and J usage is TRBJ2-7; a possible D gene is TRBD2 (6 bases). The CDR3 is 13 amino acids. The germline CDR1 and CDR2 sequences are SGHAT and FQNNGV. Here the CDR3 reads CASSLSTSGTPHF. CDR3 nucleotides: TGTGCCAGCAGCTTATCGACCTCCGGGACTCCACACTTC.

The chain joins TRBV7-2 to TRBJ1-1, with TRBD1 as a possible D gene (5 bases). The germline CDR1 and CDR2 sequences are SGHTA and FQGNSA. The CDR3 runs to 15 residues. V was cut by 4 bases and J by 5 bases, with 17 bases left in between. CDR3 DNA: TGTGCCAGCAGCTGGTGGGGGGAACCTAGGACTGAAGCTTTCTTT. This codes for CASSWWGEPRTEAFF. The variable domain in full, completed from reference TRBV7-2 and TRBJ1-1, reads GAGVSQSPSNKVTEKGKDVELRCDPISGHTALYWYRQSLGQGLEFLIYFQGNSAPDKSGLPSDRFSAERTGGSVSTLTIQRTQQEDSAVYLCASSWWGEPRTEAFFGQGTRLTVV.

This sequence joins TRBV14 and TRBJ1-2, with D tentatively TRBD1 (6 bases). This CDR3 spans 15 amino acids. Germline-derived CDR1 and CDR2 are SGHDN and FVKESK. The V end lost 4 bases, the J end lost 5 bases, and 17 bases lay between the germline ends. The CDR3 sequence is CASSLKARGGYGYTF. The CDR3 region has the DNA TGTGCCAGCAGCCTCAAGGCCAGGGGAGGGTATGGCTACACCTTC.

The rearrangement joins TRBV15 to TRBJ2-2, with TRBD2 matching over 7 bases. The germline V gene encodes CDR1 LNHNV and CDR2 YYDKDF (reference sequence). Trimming removed 1 base from V and 4 bases from J; junction bases left unmatched: 6. The CDR3 spans 16 residues. The CDR3 region is CATSRVGGSGTGELFF. As DNA, the CDR3 is TGTGCCACCAGCAGAGTTGGCGGGAGCGGCACCGGGGAGCTGTTTTTT.